This paragraph covers one TCR beta chain sequence. Which antigen it targets is not known. It has no much larger one-base neighbor in the sample; base qualities were not kept. In the germline V gene, CDR1 corresponds to MDHEN and CDR2 to SYDVKM. The V end gives up 5 bases and the J end 0 bases, leaving 12 bases in the junction not matched to a gene. Counted from cysteine to phenylalanine, this CDR3 has 18 amino acids. CDR3 DNA only is kept here, 54 bases in frame from base 1. This entry comes from a study of shared T cell receptors in the human thymus (dated by TCRdb to the early 2020s). With regard to the full study: The study investigated the way shared, self-reactive T-cell receptor alpha chains are produced in the human thymus.

The protocol used for the library was the immunoSEQ multiplex PCR assay. TCRdb stores this immuneACCESS table with in-frame sequences only. Part of the clones is absent; in the studies checked, under half of the shortfall reflects unresolved V genes, and no reason is known for the rest. The sample table contains some 760,000 clones; only one count was recorded for over 75% of them. The top ten hold more than 0.01% of the sample. These sequences were also reported in another study, on human thymus T cells. As described in the second report: Immunologically healthy infants undergoing open corrective cardiac surgery for congenital heart defects in Finland were used as donors. Thymus tissue was obtained as surgical resects removed during corrective cardiac surgery. V and J gene segment usage appeared biased in both thymic and peripheral blood repertoires. Highly overlapping thymic TCR repertoires among unrelated individuals were reported in the related research. TCR alpha and beta repertoires from about 8 infant thymus samples and a few related peripheral blood samples were characterized in the study. Donor ages ranging from roughly 6 to 244 days were recorded, and a handful of male and a couple of female infants were included in the cohort. After being mechanically released from the tissue, thymocytes were kept at -70 degrees C in pellets of about 8.5-32 million cells. A QIAsymphony instrument was used to extract genomic DNA from the frozen cell pellets. TCRB and TCRAD loci were amplified from a standardized quantity of quality-controlled genomic DNA using the immunoSEQ multiplex PCR assay. The amplicons spanned the V(D)J region and were long enough to cover the CDR3 and allow V and J genes to be identified. The commercial immunoSEQ service was used to sequence amplicons on an Illumina platform. Primer bias and sequencing errors were corrected as previously described, and TCRAD and TCRB definitions were based on the IMGT database. immunoSEQ Analyzer 3.0 and VDJTools were used for repertoire analysis, which covered basic statistics, V/J segment usage, diversity estimates, rarefaction and pairwise overlap. To estimate diversity, the Chao1, ChaoE, Efron-Thisted, Shannon and inverse Simpson indices were applied, and diversity was also estimated on datasets down-sampled to the smallest sample. For repertoire overlap, CDR3 nucleotide sequence, V gene and J gene had to match strictly, and clustering was done by Jaccard-based multidimensional scaling. On average, roughly 810,000 unique TCRB clonotypes were obtained from thymus samples, compared with 75,000 to 90,000 from blood samples.

The chain was built from TRBV28 and TRBJ2-1, with 8 bases in between that match TRBD2. The receptor comes from a girl in the first two years of life with a congenital heart defect. Donor details come from another sample of the same person, matched by shared clones. Sequencing was performed on thymocytes. The DNA sequence is TGTGCCAGCAGTCAGGCTCCGGGCGGGAGGCTCTCCTACAATGAGCAGTTCTTC. It codes for CASSQAPGGRLSYNEQFF.